Listed below are T cell receptor beta chains from one sample, sequenced in a study of CD8 T cells in ankylosing spondylitis. A single record per CDR3 protein comes from TCRdb applying MiXCR to the 5' RACE reads. The table lists 200,000 to 250,000 distinct CDR3 sequences, around 19% of them singletons. The sequenced material came from blood, either unsorted or a sorted T cell fraction (not recorded which). The receptors originated from a male donor with ankylosing spondylitis. The CDR3 runs from the conserved cysteine through the conserved F or W. A D gene is named only where the DNA matches it firmly.

d_call	v_call	j_call	cdr3_aa
.	TRBV29-1	TRBJ1-2	CSVGEGRSYGYTF
.	TRBV5-5	TRBJ2-7	CASSGRASSYEQYF
TRBD2	TRBV7-8	TRBJ2-1	CASSLGGGRSDEQFF
.	TRBV6-5	TRBJ1-1	CASSWEPKDTEAFF
.	TRBV11-2	TRBJ1-1	CASSLGVFGNTEAFF
.	TRBV6-2/TRBV6-3	TRBJ1-1	CASSYDVGRPNTEAFF
.	TRBV5-1	TRBJ2-7	CASSFGADYEQYF
TRBD2	TRBV7-9	TRBJ2-3	CASSTASGRSTDTQYF
.	TRBV5-6	TRBJ2-4	CASSLASSGMGENIQYF
TRBD2	TRBV7-2	TRBJ2-7	CASSLGAGATYEQYF
.	TRBV6-5	TRBJ2-7	CASSYSPENLYEQYF
.	TRBV12-3/TRBV12-4	TRBJ1-5	CASSDDSNNQPQHF
TRBD2	TRBV6-5	TRBJ2-1	CASSYFSGSSYNEQFF
.	TRBV7-9	TRBJ2-5	CASNGLSLETQYF
.	TRBV29-1	TRBJ1-1	CSLRAENTEAFF
.	TRBV5-1	TRBJ1-2	CASSGTGLGYTF
.	TRBV4-3	TRBJ1-2	CASSQGGFGYGYTF
.	TRBV12-3/TRBV12-4	TRBJ1-2	CASSWGLTAPYGYTF
.	TRBV19	TRBJ2-7	CASSGEVTYEQYF
.	TRBV4-1	TRBJ2-4	CASRGDTQNIQYF
.	TRBV19	TRBJ2-5	CASRRGSEETQYF
.	TRBV29-1	TRBJ2-7	CSVGRLYEQYF
.	TRBV2	TRBJ2-1	CASIGGTSYNEQFF
.	TRBV27	TRBJ2-1	CASRGENYNEQFF
.	TRBV2	TRBJ1-1	CAGGPVGGAEAFF
.	TRBV12-3/TRBV12-4	TRBJ1-5	CASSGGDYSNQPQHF
.	TRBV12-3/TRBV12-4	TRBJ2-1	CASSMTGNEQFF
TRBD2	TRBV27	TRBJ2-1	CASGTSGNNEQFF
.	TRBV4-1	TRBJ1-4	CASSQVQDATNEKLFF
.	TRBV3-1	TRBJ2-3	CASSQVGGSSTDTQYF
.	TRBV29-1	TRBJ2-1	CSTEAVGAKGNEQFF
.	TRBV20-1	TRBJ2-1	CSARDGSGVVYNEQFF
TRBD1	TRBV2	TRBJ1-2	CASRPTGGDYGYTF
.	TRBV3-1	TRBJ2-7	CASSQVGPMGRRMYYEQYF
.	TRBV12-3/TRBV12-4	TRBJ2-2	CASSSYEGPNTGELFF
.	TRBV7-9	TRBJ1-2	CASSLYGGYGYTF